Listed here are 2 T cell receptor beta chains from one sample, sequenced in a study of T cell repertoires in aging, cancer and after chemotherapy. The template was genomic DNA from peripheral blood, not RNA. Rearranged V-D-J TRB sequences were amplified with a mixed TRB-A/B primer pool. TCRdb re-called the multiplex PCR reads through MiXCR, storing one row per CDR3 protein. This sample yields roughly 740 distinct CDR3 sequences, of which approximately 20% are seen a single time; around two fifths belongs to the top ten. Material for sequencing was blood. These receptors all come from a human donor with a blood cancer.

The chain has TRBV25-1 and TRBJ2-3, with TRBD1 matching over 10 bases. With V trimmed by 2 bases and J by 1 base, 0 bases remained unmatched. The CDR3 contains 15 residues. The germline CDR1 and CDR2 sequences are MGHDK and SYGVNS. The chain's CDR3 is CASSEGTGGTDTQYF. The CDR3 region has the DNA TGTGCCAGCAGTGAAGGGACAGGGGGCACAGATACGCAGTATTTT.

The chain carries TRBV5-5 and TRBJ2-2; 8 nucleotides agree with TRBD1. The CDR3 spans 15 residues. V dropped 5 bases and J dropped 6; count of bases not matched to a gene: 9. Germline CDR1 reads SGHKS; CDR2 reads YYEKEE (reference sequence). The CDR3 sequence is CASRPTGAAAGELFF. The CDR3 coding sequence is TGTGCCAGCAGACCGACAGGGGCGGCGGCCGGGGAGCTGTTTTTT.